This T cell receptor (beta chain) was sequenced for a study of blood T cell repertoires in COVID-19. The wider study: Acute and convalescent COVID-19 samples came from the United States, Italy and Spain. PBMCs, B-cell-depleted T cells, or T cells were the source of the cDNA or gDNA that made up the material.

The CDR3 has 12 amino acids. Between the trimmed V and J ends, which lost 3 bases and 5 bases, there was a span of 9 bases. Germline assignment: CDR1 SGHRS and CDR2 YFSETQ. In the original processing: Reference gene primers were amplified, and this amplification served to estimate nucleated cell counts. Sequenced by immunoSEQ multiplex PCR; TCRdb stores in-frame clones only, minus some. Clone size and the V and J calls come from that table; the DNA yielded D and trimming. This sample yields some 160,000 clones, of which 65% to 85% are seen a single time; over 7% belongs to the top ten. A remark on this clone: Distinct nucleotide sequences in the sample also encode this CDR3.

The origin of this receptor is a man between 45 and 60 years old with active or convalescent COVID-19. The chain couples TRBV5-1 to TRBJ2-7; D possibly corresponds to TRBD1 (6 bases). Sequenced: peripheral blood. The CDR3, as DNA: TGCGCCAGCAGCTCACAGGGACACGAGCAGTACTTC. Encoded protein: CASSSQGHEQYF.